These 21 T cell receptor beta chains were all obtained from the same sample, sequenced in a study of regulatory T cells in long-lasting Graves disease. The time point was: newly diagnosed GD, antithyroid drugs for less than 3 months. With RNA extracted from PBMCs as input, the TCR library was made. Construction of TCR beta libraries relied on iRepertoire HTBI primers and on Arm-PCR targeting CDR3 regions. Via MiXCR, TCRdb re-called the multiplex PCR reads, giving one row per CDR3 protein. The sample includes a few hundred thousand distinct CDR3 sequences, around 11% of them seen just once. This sample also appeared in a second study, on T cells in Graves' hyperthyroidism and ophthalmopathy.

Sequenced material: peripheral blood mononuclear cells (PBMCs), taken at new diagnosis, from a patient treated with antithyroid drugs. The receptors shown here come from a woman aged 18-29 years with Graves disease.

The chain has TRBV29-1 and TRBJ1-2; 7 bases are a match to TRBD1. The CDR3 consists of 12 residues. Trimming at V came to 6 bases and at J to 1 base, leaving 2 bases not matched to a gene. Germline CDR1 SQVTM, CDR2 ANQGSEA. The chain's CDR3 is CSVNRGNYGYTF. CDR3 bases: TGCAGCGTGAACAGGGGTAACTATGGCTACACCTTC.

This chain links TRBV19 with TRBJ1-2; D unclear. With 5 bases removed from V and 8 bases from J, the gap between germline ends came to 15 bases. This CDR3 has 13 residues. CDR1 and CDR2 (germline): LNHDA, SQIVND (reference sequence). The CDR3 DNA reads TGTGCCAGTAGTGTCCTGACGGTGGGCGGCTACACCTTC. It translates to CASSVLTVGGYTF. Variable domain in full (rest from reference TRBV19 and TRBJ1-2): DGGITQSPKYLFRKEGQNVTLSCEQNLNHDAMYWYRQDPGQGLRLIYYSQIVNDFQKGDIAEGYSVSREKKESFPLTVTSAQKNPTAFYLCASSVLTVGGYTFGSGTRLTVV.

This clonotype turned up a few times. The chain couples TRBV24-1 to TRBJ1-2, with 8 nucleotides matching TRBD1. The CDR3 is 14 amino acids. J lost 8 bases, V lost 4 bases, and 8 bases had no gene match. The germline gives CDR1 KGHDR, CDR2 SFDVKD. CDR3 in DNA: TGTGCCACCAGTGACACGGACAGGGCTGACGGCTACACCTTC. As protein: CATSDTDRADGYTF.

In its sample, this clonotype was seen many times. J is TRBJ1-4 and V is TRBV18; 8 bases fit TRBD1. In germline, CDR1 is KGHSH, CDR2 LQKENI. CDR3 length equals 14 residues. The junction had 9 bases not matched to a gene; V was cut back by 4 bases and J by 11 bases. The chain's CDR3 is CASSLLDREGKLFF. The CDR3 DNA reads TGTGCCAGCTCACTTCTGGACAGGGAAGGGAAACTGTTTTTT.

At least ten counts were recorded for this clonotype. V usage is TRBV7-9 and J usage is TRBJ1-2, with 9 bases fitting TRBD1. The CDR3 runs to 14 residues. V lost 2 bases, J lost 7 bases, and 5 bases stayed unmatched. CDR1 is SEHNR, CDR2 FQNEAQ, per germline (reference sequence). The CDR3, as DNA: TGTGCCAGCAGCTTATTGGGACAGGGATTTGGCTACACCTTC. This encodes CASSLLGQGFGYTF.

The rearrangement links TRBV6-4 to TRBJ2-1; 9 bases are a match to TRBD1. The CDR3 length is 16 residues. CDR1 and CDR2 from the germline V gene are MRHNA and SNTAGT. The J segment lost 5 bases and the V segment lost 3 bases, leaving 8 bases of the junction unmatched. For the CDR3, the DNA is TGTGCCAGCAGTGAGGCCGGACAGGGGCCGCACAATGAGCAGTTCTTC. It translates to CASSEAGQGPHNEQFF.

This clonotype was picked up many times. The chain recombines TRBV7-2 with TRBJ2-7, with 9 positions matching TRBD2. The CDR3 loop spans 16 amino acids. In germline, CDR1 is SGHTA, CDR2 FQGNSA. J was trimmed by 3 bases and V by 1 base; bases with no gene match: 7. DNA for the CDR3: TGTGCCAGCAGCTTAGATGCTAGCGGGGACCTCTACGAGCAGTACGTC. Translating it yields CASSLDASGDLYEQYV.

This clonotype was detected a few times. The chain employs TRBV12-3 or TRBV12-4 and TRBJ1-2; D gene ambiguous. CDR3 length: 15 amino acids. Deletions cut 4 bases from V and 7 bases from J, with 19 bases between. Written as DNA, the CDR3 is TGTGCCAGCAGTTCACCCGGGAGGGCCCTTGCTGGCTACACCTTC. Translated, it gives CASSSPGRALAGYTF.

V usage is TRBV6-9 and J usage is TRBJ2-7, with a weak D call TRBD1 (6 bases). The CDR3 has 14 amino acids. The germline V gene has CDR1 MNHGY and CDR2 SVAAGI. The chain's CDR3 is CAGSYPRGDAEQYV. The CDR3 region has the DNA TGTGCCGGCAGTTACCCCAGGGGCGACGCGGAGCAGTACGTC.

This clonotype was seen repeatedly, ten times or more. The V gene is TRBV2, the J gene TRBJ1-2, with D unclear. Per the germline V gene, CDR1 is SNHLY and CDR2 is FYNNEI. Between the trimmed V and J ends, which lost 5 bases and 10 bases, there was a span of 14 bases. CDR3 length equals 12 residues. The CDR3 loop is CASSPAEDIYTF. The DNA for the CDR3 is TGTGCCAGCAGTCCCGCGGAGGATATCTACACCTTC. Full variable domain (rest looked up from reference TRBV2 and TRBJ1-2): EPEVTQTPSHQVTQMGQEVILRCVPISNHLYFYWYRQILGQKVEFLVSFYNNEISEKSEIFDDQFSVERPDGSNFTLKIRSTKLEDSAMYFCASSPAEDIYTFGSGTRLTVV.

Ten or more counts support this clonotype. The V call is TRBV6-2 or TRBV6-3, the J call TRBJ2-1; unclear D gene. V lost 6 bases, J lost 0 bases, and 12 bases lay in between. This CDR3 has 15 residues. CDR1 is MNHEY, CDR2 SVGEGT, per germline. CDR3 region: CASSLLGTSYNEQFF. CDR3 coding DNA: TGTGCCAGCAGCCTCTTGGGCACCTCCTACAATGAGCAGTTCTTC.

This clonotype has at least ten counts. V gene TRBV9 combines with J gene TRBJ2-1; D call uncertain. The CDR3 has 19 residues. Germline-derived CDR1 and CDR2 are SGDLS and YYNGEE. The germline V and J ends were trimmed by 0 bases and 0 bases, with 19 bases remaining between them. CDR3 amino acids: CASSVAQSLRTSSYNEQFF. CDR3 DNA: TGTGCCAGCAGCGTAGCCCAATCTCTTCGGACGAGCTCCTACAATGAGCAGTTCTTC.

This clonotype was counted many times. The DNA is left out, because the CDR3 cannot be placed on it with certainty; the CDR3 is given as TCRdb lists it. The chain uses TRBV16 and TRBJ1-1; the table's D call TRBD1 went unverified against the DNA. Germline V gives CDR1 KGHSY, CDR2 FQNENV. A total of 16 residues make up the CDR3, ends included. The CDR3: CASSPFGPGADTEAFF.

This clonotype has more than one count but fewer than ten. The rearrangement uses TRBV18 and TRBJ2-1; 9 bases line up with TRBD2. CDR1 and CDR2 (germline): KGHSH, LQKENI. The CDR3 has 16 amino acids. The V gene end was trimmed by 3 bases and the J gene end by 4 bases; junction bases not matched to a gene: 7. The CDR3 sequence: CASSPVLAGLYNEQFF. Here the CDR3 DNA reads TGTGCCAGCTCACCGGTACTAGCGGGTCTGTACAATGAGCAGTTCTTC.

CDR3 protein: CASSPDASGSTDTQYF. The CDR3 coding sequence is TGTGCCAGCAGCCCAGACGCTAGCGGCTCCACAGATACGCAGTATTTT. The V and J genes are TRBV7-8 and TRBJ2-3; TRBD2 matches at 7 bases. The CDR3 sequence is 16 residues long. With V trimmed by 5 bases and J by 2 bases, 10 bases remained unmatched. CDR1 and CDR2 from the germline V gene are SGHVS and FQNEAQ.

This clonotype was seen repeatedly, ten times or more. The chain links TRBV28 to TRBJ2-7, with TRBD1 matching 7 bases. The CDR3 has 17 amino acids. Germline V gene lookup returns CDR1 MDHEN and CDR2 SYDVKM. Unmatched junction bases numbered 9, after V lost 1 base and J lost 0 bases. CDR3 sequence (DNA): TGTGCCAGCAGTTTATACCTACAGGGGAGTATCTCCTACGAGCAGTACTTC. Translated, it gives CASSLYLQGSISYEQYF.

This clonotype was detected only a few times. The V call is TRBV29-1, the J call TRBJ2-1, with D hard to call. This CDR3 contains 12 residues. The V end lost 8 bases, the J end lost 2 bases, and 10 bases lay between the germline ends. Per the germline V gene, CDR1 is SQVTM and CDR2 is ANQGSEA. CDR3 sequence: CSSQWTYNEQFF. CDR3 coding DNA: TGCAGCAGTCAGTGGACCTACAATGAGCAGTTCTTC.

Turning to this clonotype: Since a far larger clone is one base different, this is likely a read error. V is TRBV7-2 and J is TRBJ2-5; D gene unclear. The CDR3 spans 11 residues. Germline lookup yields CDR1 SGHTA and CDR2 FQGNSA. The V gene lost 4 bases and the J gene lost 3 bases, with 3 bases spanning the gap. CDR3 region: CASSYEETQYF. DNA for the CDR3: TGTGCCAGCAGCTACGAAGAGACCCAGTACTTC.

CDR3 nucleotides: TGTGCTAGTGGTGGGGACCACACTGAAGCTTTCTTT. Translated: CASGGDHTEAFF. The chain couples TRBV12-5 to TRBJ1-1; D is perhaps TRBD1 (5 bases). The CDR3 loop spans 12 amino acids. CDR1 is LGHNT and CDR2 is FRNRAP in the germline V gene. Trimming removed 5 bases at V and 3 bases at J, with 7 bases between.

This clonotype was detected many times. V usage is TRBV7-8 and J usage is TRBJ1-6, with 9 bases lining up with TRBD1. After removal of 5 bases from V and 10 bases from J, the junction contained 12 bases not matched to a gene. The CDR3 is made up of 16 amino acids. CDR1 and CDR2 (germline): SGHVS, FQNEAQ. The chain's CDR3 is CASSLGTGNQRSPLHF. CDR3 sequence (DNA): TGTGCCAGCAGCCTCGGGACAGGGAACCAAAGATCACCCCTCCACTTT.

Details on this clonotype: This may be a read error: a much more frequent sequence differs by one nucleotide. The V and J genes are TRBV6-5 and TRBJ1-1; TRBD1 is a possible D gene (5 bases). Germline V gene sequence: CDR1 MNHEY, CDR2 SVGAGI. The CDR3 consists of 15 residues. V gave up 0 bases and J gave up 1 base, with 9 bases separating them. This CDR3 reads CASSYSGVQNTEAFF. Written as DNA, the CDR3 is TGTGCCAGCAGTTACTCGGGGGTCCAGAACACTGAAGCTTTCTTT.